Presented here are 21 T cell receptor beta chains from one specimen sequenced in a study of early T cells in non-severe SARS-CoV-2 infection. Each CDR3 protein gets one entry after TCRdb re-called the 5' RACE reads with MiXCR. This sample has about 60,000 distinct CDR3 sequences, with around 13% found just once. Sequenced sample: whole blood. These receptors came from an adult who was a healthcare worker with PCR-confirmed SARS-CoV-2 infection or an uninfected control (not recorded which).

This clonotype was detected ten times or more. The chain has TRBV29-1 and TRBJ2-3; D gene uncertain. Per the germline V gene, CDR1 is SQVTM and CDR2 is ANQGSEA. This CDR3 has 13 residues. V lost 5 bases and J 2 bases, leaving 11 bases between the germline ends. The CDR3 is CSVKAPLTDTQYF. CDR3 nucleotide sequence: TGCAGCGTTAAGGCCCCCCTCACAGATACGCAGTATTTT.

This clonotype appeared a few times. The chain carries TRBV5-1 and TRBJ2-1, with 9 nucleotides matching TRBD2. The germline gives CDR1 SGHRS, CDR2 YFSETQ. This CDR3 contains 16 residues. V was pared by 4 bases and J by 4 bases, with 9 bases of the junction left unmatched. CDR3: CASSRLAGALYNEQFF. CDR3 coding DNA: TGCGCCAGCAGCCGGTTAGCGGGAGCCCTATACAATGAGCAGTTCTTC.

The chain employs TRBV9 and TRBJ2-1; D unclear. V lost 3 bases and J 3 bases, leaving 13 bases between the germline ends. The length of the CDR3 is 15 residues. Germline V lookup: CDR1 SGDLS, CDR2 YYNGEE. The chain's CDR3 is CASSASENNYNEQFF. In DNA form, the CDR3 reads TGTGCCAGCAGCGCATCAGAAAACAACTACAATGAGCAGTTCTTC.

The rearrangement links TRBV5-1 to TRBJ1-3; D possibly corresponds to TRBD1 (6 bases). The CDR3 extends over 13 amino acids. Germline V gene sequence: CDR1 SGHRS, CDR2 YFSETQ. The V end was cut by 7 bases, the J end by 2 bases, with 10 bases between. CDR3 coding DNA: TGCGCCAGCCGGGGGGCGACTGGAAACACCATATATTTT. Protein product: CASRGATGNTIYF. Together with reference TRBV5-1 and TRBJ1-3, the CDR3 gives the full variable domain: KAGVTQTPRYLIKTRGQQVTLSCSPISGHRSVSWYQQTPGQGLQFLFEYFSETQRNKGNFPGRFSGRQFSNSRSEMNVSTLELGDSALYLCASRGATGNTIYFGEGSWLTVV.

With regard to this clonotype: Since a much larger clone is just one base distant, this may be a read error. This chain connects TRBV19 to TRBJ2-7; D is possibly TRBD1 (5 bases). CDR3 length: 13 residues. CDR1 is LNHDA and CDR2 is SQIVND in the germline V gene (reference sequence). The CDR3 loop reads CASKGSDAYGQYF. The CDR3 DNA is TGTGCCAGTAAGGGGTCAGATGCCTACGGGCAGTACTTC.

A remark on this clonotype: In this CDR3 the conserved last residue, phenylalanine or tryptophan, is missing, so a read error is likely. The limits of the CDR3 on the DNA are not certain, so only TCRdb's listed CDR3 is given. J is TRBJ2-1 and V is TRBV28; the DNA was not used to check the table's D call, TRBD2. The CDR3 totals 12 residues, both ends included. CDR1 is MDHEN and CDR2 is SYDVKM in the germline V gene. CDR3 region: CASAPAGLAPRA.

The chain combines TRBV7-2 with TRBJ2-5, with 12 bases matching TRBD2. Germline V gives CDR1 SGHTA, CDR2 FQGNSA. The junction had 4 bases not matched to a gene; V was cut back by 1 base and J by 4 bases. This CDR3 comprises 16 residues. The CDR3 DNA reads TGTGCCAGCAGCTTAGGGCTAGCGGGAGGGATAGAGACCCAGTACTTC. Translation: CASSLGLAGGIETQYF.

The J gene is TRBJ1-1, the V gene TRBV27, with D maybe TRBD1 (6 bases). The V end was cut by 1 base, the J end by 3 bases, with 12 bases between. The CDR3 is made up of 15 amino acids. Germline CDR1 and CDR2: MNHEY and SMNVEV (reference sequence). The CDR3 protein is CASSLYPGADTEAFF. The CDR3 nucleotides read TGTGCCAGCAGTTTATATCCGGGGGCAGACACTGAAGCTTTCTTT.

This clonotype was found a few times. The rearrangement links TRBV2 to TRBJ2-1; 7 bases fit TRBD2. The CDR3 is made up of 14 amino acids. CDR1 SNHLY and CDR2 FYNNEI come from the germline V gene. V lost 7 bases to trimming and J lost 7 bases; unmatched junction nucleotides: 10. CDR3 amino acids: CASKTSVINNEQFF. DNA of the CDR3: TGTGCCAGCAAAACTAGCGTCATTAATAATGAGCAGTTCTTC.

In this sample, this clonotype turned up many times. The CDR3: CAWSVGETQYF. The CDR3 DNA follows: TGTGCCTGGAGTGTAGGGGAGACCCAGTACTTC. V gene TRBV30 combines with J gene TRBJ2-5, with no clear D. The V end was cut by 0 bases, the J end by 5 bases, with 4 bases between. Germline V lookup: CDR1 GTSNPN, CDR2 SVGIG (reference sequence). The CDR3 runs to 11 residues. Full variable domain (rest looked up from reference TRBV30 and TRBJ2-5): SQTIHQWPATLVQPVGSPLSLECTVEGTSNPNLYWYRQAAGRGLQLLFYSVGIGQISSEVPQNLSASRPQDRQFILSSKKLLLSDSGFYLCAWSVGETQYFGPGTRLLVL.

This chain joins TRBV4-3 and TRBJ2-3, with D possibly TRBD2 on 6 matching bases. Trimming removed 0 bases at V and 3 bases at J, with 7 bases between. The V gene's germline CDR1 is LGHNA and CDR2 YSLEER. The CDR3 is 14 amino acids. CDR3 coding DNA: TGCGCCAGCAGCCAAGATGGGACTACAGATACGCAGTATTTT. Translated: CASSQDGTTDTQYF.

At least ten counts were recorded for this clonotype. The rearrangement uses TRBV30 and TRBJ2-5; D is ambiguous. V shed 2 bases and J shed 2 bases, with 9 bases lying between them. The germline V gene has CDR1 GTSNPN and CDR2 SVGIG (reference sequence). The CDR3 sequence is 13 residues long. In DNA, the CDR3 is TGTGCCTGGAGTCAGGCAGGACAAGAGACCCAGTACTTC. Protein sequence: CAWSQAGQETQYF. Using reference TRBV30 and TRBJ2-5 for the parts outside the CDR3, the full variable domain is SQTIHQWPATLVQPVGSPLSLECTVEGTSNPNLYWYRQAAGRGLQLLFYSVGIGQISSEVPQNLSASRPQDRQFILSSKKLLLSDSGFYLCAWSQAGQETQYFGPGTRLLVL.

The rearrangement uses TRBV18 and TRBJ1-2, with D unclear. The germline CDR1 and CDR2 sequences are KGHSH and LQKENI. The V and J ends lost 4 bases and 4 bases respectively, with 7 bases between them. The CDR3 is made up of 12 amino acids. The CDR3 DNA reads as TGTGCCAGCTCACTGGGAATCTATGGCTACACCTTC. Its protein is CASSLGIYGYTF.

This clonotype was picked up a small number of times. V usage is TRBV25-1 and J usage is TRBJ1-3; TRBD1 matches 10 bases. This CDR3 has 17 residues. The germline gives CDR1 MGHDK, CDR2 SYGVNS. Trimming took 4 bases from V and 0 from J; bases not matched to a gene: 6. In DNA, the CDR3 is TGTGCCAGCAGTGCCTTAGGGACAGGGGACTCTGGAAACACCATATATTTT. Translating it yields CASSALGTGDSGNTIYF. Supplemented by reference TRBV25-1 and TRBJ1-3, the full variable domain reads EADIYQTPRYLVIGTGKKITLECSQTMGHDKMYWYQQDPGMELHLIHYSYGVNSTEKGDLSSESTVSRIRTEHFPLTLESARPSHTSQYLCASSALGTGDSGNTIYFGEGSWLTVV.

This clonotype has a count of ten or more. The chain couples TRBV29-1 to TRBJ2-7; TRBD1 matches 10 bases. The CDR3 is made up of 15 amino acids. V trimming: 6 bases; J trimming: 2 bases; junction bases outside the gene matches: 10. In germline, CDR1 is SQVTM, CDR2 ANQGSEA. CDR3 DNA: TGCAGCGTCGACACCGGGACAGGGGACACCTACGAGCAGTACTTC. Its protein is CSVDTGTGDTYEQYF.

This clonotype was observed a few times. The chain employs TRBV4-3 and TRBJ1-4, with D possibly TRBD1 on 6 matching bases. The V gene lost 0 bases and the J gene lost 12 bases, with 11 bases spanning the gap. This CDR3 has 13 amino acids. Germline CDR1 reads LGHNA; CDR2 reads YSLEER. This CDR3 reads CASSQDSGGELFF. The CDR3, as DNA: TGCGCCAGCAGCCAAGATAGCGGGGGCGAACTGTTTTTT.

This clonotype has only a few counts. The chain links TRBV2 to TRBJ1-1, with 9 bases identical to TRBD1. The V gene's germline CDR1 is SNHLY and CDR2 FYNNEI. This CDR3 is built from 15 residues. Trimming took 6 bases from V and 5 from J; bases not matched to a gene: 10. In nucleotides, the CDR3 is TGTGCCAGCAGAGAAACAGGGGGCGGAAGGACTGAAGCTTTCTTT. Translation gives CASRETGGGRTEAFF.

There are many counts of this clonotype. The rearrangement links TRBV12-3 or TRBV12-4 to TRBJ2-7; 7 bases line up with TRBD2. The CDR3 length is 12 residues. The trim removed 7 bases at V and 3 bases at J, leaving 3 bases unmatched. The CDR3 protein is CASTGGGYEQYF. CDR3 in DNA: TGTGCCAGCACTGGGGGGGGCTACGAGCAGTACTTC.

This sequence joins TRBV12-3 or TRBV12-4 and TRBJ2-3; D may be TRBD2 (6 bases). CDR3 length equals 14 residues. With 7 bases removed from V and 9 bases from J, the gap between germline ends came to 20 bases. CDR3 sequence (DNA): TGTGCCAGCACACTGCACTCTACGGGAGCCACGCAGTATTTT. This translates into CASTLHSTGATQYF.

This clonotype occurred many times. The V call is TRBV3-1, the J call TRBJ1-2, with unresolved D. The CDR3 contains 16 residues. The germline V and J ends were trimmed by 0 bases and 7 bases, with 18 bases remaining between them. CDR1 is LGHDT and CDR2 is YNNKEL in the germline V gene (reference sequence). The CDR3 coding sequence is TGTGCCAGCAGCCAAGATACCGGGGTGGGGTCCGCTGGCTACACCTTC. Translating it yields CASSQDTGVGSAGYTF.

The chain uses TRBV4-2 and TRBJ2-7; D unclear. Germline V CDR1 and CDR2: LGHNA, YNFKEQ. This CDR3 region has 14 residues. Trimming removed 0 bases at V and 3 bases at J, with 9 bases between. The CDR3 spells CASSQDLKGYEQYF. CDR3 nucleotides: TGTGCCAGCAGCCAAGATCTCAAGGGCTACGAGCAGTACTTC.